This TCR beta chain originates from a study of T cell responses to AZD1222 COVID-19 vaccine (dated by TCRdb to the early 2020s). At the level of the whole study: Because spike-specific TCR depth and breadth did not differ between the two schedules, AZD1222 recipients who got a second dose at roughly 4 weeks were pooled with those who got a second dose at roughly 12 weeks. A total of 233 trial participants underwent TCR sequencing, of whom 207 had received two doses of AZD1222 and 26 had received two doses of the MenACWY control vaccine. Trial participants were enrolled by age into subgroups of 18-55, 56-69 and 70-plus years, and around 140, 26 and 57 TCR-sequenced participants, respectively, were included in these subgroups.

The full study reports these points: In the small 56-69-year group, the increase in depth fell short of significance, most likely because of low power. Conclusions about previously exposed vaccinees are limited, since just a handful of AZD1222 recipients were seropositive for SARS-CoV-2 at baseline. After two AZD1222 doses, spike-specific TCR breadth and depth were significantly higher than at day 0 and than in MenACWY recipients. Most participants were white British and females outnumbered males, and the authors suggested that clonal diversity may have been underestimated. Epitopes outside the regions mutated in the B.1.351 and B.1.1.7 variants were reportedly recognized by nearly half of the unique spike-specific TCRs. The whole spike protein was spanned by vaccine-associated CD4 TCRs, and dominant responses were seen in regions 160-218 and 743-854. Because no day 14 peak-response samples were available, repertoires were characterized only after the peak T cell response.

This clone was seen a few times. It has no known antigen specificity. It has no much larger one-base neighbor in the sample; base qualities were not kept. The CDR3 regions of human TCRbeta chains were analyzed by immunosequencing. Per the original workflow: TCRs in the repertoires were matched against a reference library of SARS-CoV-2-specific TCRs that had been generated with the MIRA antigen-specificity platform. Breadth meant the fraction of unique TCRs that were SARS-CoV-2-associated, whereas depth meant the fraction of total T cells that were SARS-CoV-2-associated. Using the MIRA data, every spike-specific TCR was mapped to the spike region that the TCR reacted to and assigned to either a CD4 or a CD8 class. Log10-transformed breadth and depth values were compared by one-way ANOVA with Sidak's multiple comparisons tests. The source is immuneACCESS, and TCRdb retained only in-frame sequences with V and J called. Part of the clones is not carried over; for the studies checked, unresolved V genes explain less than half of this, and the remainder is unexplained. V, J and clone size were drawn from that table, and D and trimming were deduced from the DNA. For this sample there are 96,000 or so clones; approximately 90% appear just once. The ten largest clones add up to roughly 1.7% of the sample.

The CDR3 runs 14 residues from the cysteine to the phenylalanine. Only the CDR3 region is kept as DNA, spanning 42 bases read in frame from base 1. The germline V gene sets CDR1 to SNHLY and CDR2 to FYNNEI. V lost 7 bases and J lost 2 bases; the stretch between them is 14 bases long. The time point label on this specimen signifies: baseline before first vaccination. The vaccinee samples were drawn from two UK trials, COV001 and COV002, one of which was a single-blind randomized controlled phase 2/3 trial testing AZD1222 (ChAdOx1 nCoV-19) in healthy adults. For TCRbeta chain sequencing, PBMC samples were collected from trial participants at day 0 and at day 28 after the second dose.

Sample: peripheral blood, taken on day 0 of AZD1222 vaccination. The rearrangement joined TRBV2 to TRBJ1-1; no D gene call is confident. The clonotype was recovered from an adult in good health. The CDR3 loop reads CASTPLYENTEAFF. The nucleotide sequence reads TGTGCCAGCACCCCGTTGTATGAAAACACTGAAGCTTTCTTT. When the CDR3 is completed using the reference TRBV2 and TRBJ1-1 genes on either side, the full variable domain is EPEVTQTPSHQVTQMGQEVILRCVPISNHLYFYWYRQILGQKVEFLVSFYNNEISEKSEIFDDQFSVERPDGSNFTLKIRSTKLEDSAMYFCASTPLYENTEAFFGQGTRLTVV.